The source of this T cell receptor beta chain is a study of OX40 agonist ivuxolimab in advanced cancers. TCRdb's table, derived via immunoSEQ multiplex PCR, lists solely in-frame clones and lacks some. The sample contains 29,000 or so clones, around 90% of which appear only once. Blood specimens came from baseline, cycle 4 day 1, and cycle 7 day 1. Study-level points and caveats: Blood T cells, both CD4+ and CD8+, expanded clonally by week 6 at 0.1 to 3.0 mg/kg. Certain nonresponders additionally had low normalized T-cell clonal expansion. No determination was made of the antigen specificity of the expanded peripheral T cells.

CDR3 size: 12 residues. Looked up from germline, CDR1 is SQVTM and CDR2 is ANQGSEA. Trimming cost V 6 bases and J 0 bases, with 8 bases left between them. For this clone: The antigen is unknown.

This clonotype was obtained from an adult with an advanced solid tumor such as melanoma, head and neck, liver or kidney cancer. The J gene is TRBJ2-5, the V gene TRBV29-1; no clear D. Sequences were derived from CD4+ or CD8+ T cells sorted from blood, sampled in a trial of the OX40 agonist ivuxolimab. The CDR3 spells CSVSRDQETQYF. DNA of the CDR3: TGCAGCGTGAGCCGGGACCAAGAGACCCAGTACTTC.